One T cell receptor (beta chain) is described in this entry. Germline-derived CDR1 and CDR2 are SGDLS and YYNGEE. The CDR3 length is 18 residues. The germline V and J ends were trimmed by 2 bases and 0 bases, with 20 bases remaining between them. The entry originates in a study of blood T cell repertoires in COVID-19. Study at large: Material from acute and convalescent COVID-19 was sourced from the United States, Italy and Spain. T cells, B-cell-depleted T cells, or PBMCs supplied cDNA or gDNA.

Original processing notes: Scientists estimated how many nucleated cells there were by amplifying reference gene primers. Using immunoSEQ multiplex PCR, the repertoire was profiled, and TCRdb retains in-frame clones only, with some absent. The V and J calls and clone size are taken from that table; D and trimming were inferred from the DNA. Of under 130,000 clones in the sample, over 70% are singletons; the top ten hold roughly 13%. The material sequenced was peripheral blood. This rearrangement joins TRBV9 to TRBJ1-1; D not resolved. This TCR was sampled from a human donor in a cohort sampled during active or convalescent COVID-19. The CDR3 DNA sequence: TGTGCCAGCAGCGTGTTGGAGCCTAATATTTATTTGAACACTGAAGCTTTCTTT. Encoded protein: CASSVLEPNIYLNTEAFF.